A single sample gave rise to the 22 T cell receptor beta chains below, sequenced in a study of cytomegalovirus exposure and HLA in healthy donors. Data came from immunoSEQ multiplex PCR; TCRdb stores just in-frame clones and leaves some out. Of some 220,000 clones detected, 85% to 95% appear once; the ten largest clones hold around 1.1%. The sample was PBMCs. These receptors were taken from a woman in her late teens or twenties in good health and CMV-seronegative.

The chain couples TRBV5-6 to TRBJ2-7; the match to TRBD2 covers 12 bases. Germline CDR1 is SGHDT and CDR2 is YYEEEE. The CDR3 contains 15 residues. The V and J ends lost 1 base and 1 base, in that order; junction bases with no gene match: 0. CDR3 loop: CASSLTSGGSYEQYF. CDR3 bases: TGTGCCAGCAGCTTGACTAGCGGGGGGTCCTACGAGCAGTACTTC.

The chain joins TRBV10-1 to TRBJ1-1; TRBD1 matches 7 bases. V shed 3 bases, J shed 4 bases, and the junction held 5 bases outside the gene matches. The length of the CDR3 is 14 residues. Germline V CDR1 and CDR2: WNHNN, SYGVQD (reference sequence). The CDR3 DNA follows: TGCGCCAGCAGTGACGACGGACAGGCCACTGAAGCTTTCTTT. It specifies CASSDDGQATEAFF.

CDR3 bases: TGCAGCGTTGAACTTGAGGGTCGGACCCAGTACTTC. This codes for CSVELEGRTQYF. The gene calls are TRBV29-1 and TRBJ2-5, with D possibly matching TRBD2 (5 bases). Germline CDR1 reads SQVTM; CDR2 reads ANQGSEA. The CDR3 contains 12 residues. Trimming removed 2 bases at V and 7 bases at J, with 11 bases between.

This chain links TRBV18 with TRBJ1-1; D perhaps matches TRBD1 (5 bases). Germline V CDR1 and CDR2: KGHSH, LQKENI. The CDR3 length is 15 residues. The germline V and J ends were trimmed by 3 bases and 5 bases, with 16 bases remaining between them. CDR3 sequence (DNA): TGTGCCAGCTCACCGGCAGGACGGGGGGGAACTGAAGCTTTCTTT. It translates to CASSPAGRGGTEAFF.

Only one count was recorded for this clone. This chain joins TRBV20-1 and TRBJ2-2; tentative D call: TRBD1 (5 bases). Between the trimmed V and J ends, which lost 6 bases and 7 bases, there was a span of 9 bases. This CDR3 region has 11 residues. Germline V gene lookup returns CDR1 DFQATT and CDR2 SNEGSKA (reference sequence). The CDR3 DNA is TGCAGTGCCCCTAGGGGCGGGGAGCTGTTTTTT. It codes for CSAPRGGELFF.

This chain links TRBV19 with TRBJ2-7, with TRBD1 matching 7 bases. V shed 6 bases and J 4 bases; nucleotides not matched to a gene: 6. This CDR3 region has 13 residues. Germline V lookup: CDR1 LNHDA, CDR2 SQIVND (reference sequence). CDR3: CASRTGEGYEQYF. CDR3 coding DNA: TGTGCCAGTAGAACAGGGGAAGGGTACGAGCAGTACTTC.

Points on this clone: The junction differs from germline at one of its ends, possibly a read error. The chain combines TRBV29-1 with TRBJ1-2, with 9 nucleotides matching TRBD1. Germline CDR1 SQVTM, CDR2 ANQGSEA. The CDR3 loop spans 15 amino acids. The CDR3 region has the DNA TGCAGCGTTGTCGCGGGACAGGGCGATGTCTATGACTACACCTTC. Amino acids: CSVVAGQGDVYDYTF.

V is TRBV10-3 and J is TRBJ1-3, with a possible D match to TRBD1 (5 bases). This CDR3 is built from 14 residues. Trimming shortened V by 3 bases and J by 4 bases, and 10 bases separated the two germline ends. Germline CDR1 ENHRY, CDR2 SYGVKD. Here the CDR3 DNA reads TGTGCCATCAGTGATTTACAGGAGGGAAACACCATATATTTT. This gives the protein CAISDLQEGNTIYF.

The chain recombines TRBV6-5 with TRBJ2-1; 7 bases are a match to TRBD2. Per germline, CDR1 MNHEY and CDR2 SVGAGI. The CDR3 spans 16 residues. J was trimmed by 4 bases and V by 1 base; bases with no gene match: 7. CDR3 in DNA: TGTGCCAGCAGTTACTTGGCGGGAGAATATTACAATGAGCAGTTCTTC. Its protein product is CASSYLAGEYYNEQFF.

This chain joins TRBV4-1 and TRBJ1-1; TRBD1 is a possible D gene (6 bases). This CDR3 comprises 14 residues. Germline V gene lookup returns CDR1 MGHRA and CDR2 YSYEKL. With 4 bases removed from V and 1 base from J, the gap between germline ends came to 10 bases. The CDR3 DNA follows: TGCGCCAGCAGCCTGGCAGGGGCGAACACTGAAGCTTTCTTT. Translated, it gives CASSLAGANTEAFF.

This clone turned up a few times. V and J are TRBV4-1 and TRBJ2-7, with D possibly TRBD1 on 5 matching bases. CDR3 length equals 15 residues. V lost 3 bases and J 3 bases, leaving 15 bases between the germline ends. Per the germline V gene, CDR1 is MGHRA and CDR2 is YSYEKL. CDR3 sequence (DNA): TGCGCCAGCAGCCAGCTACGACAGACGGGCTACGAGCAGTACTTC. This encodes CASSQLRQTGYEQYF.

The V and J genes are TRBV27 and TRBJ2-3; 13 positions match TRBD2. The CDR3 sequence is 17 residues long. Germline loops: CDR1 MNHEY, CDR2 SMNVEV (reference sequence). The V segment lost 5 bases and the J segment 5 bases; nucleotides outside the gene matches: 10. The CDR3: CASSRGLAGVKGDTQYF. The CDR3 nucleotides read TGTGCCAGCAGTCGAGGACTAGCGGGAGTTAAGGGAGATACGCAGTATTTT.

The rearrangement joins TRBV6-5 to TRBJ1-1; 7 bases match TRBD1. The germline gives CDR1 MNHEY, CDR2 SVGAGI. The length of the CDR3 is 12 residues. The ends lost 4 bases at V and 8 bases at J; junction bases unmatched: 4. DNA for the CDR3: TGTGCCAGCAGTTTCCTCAGGGGGGAAGCTTTCTTT. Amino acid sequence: CASSFLRGEAFF.

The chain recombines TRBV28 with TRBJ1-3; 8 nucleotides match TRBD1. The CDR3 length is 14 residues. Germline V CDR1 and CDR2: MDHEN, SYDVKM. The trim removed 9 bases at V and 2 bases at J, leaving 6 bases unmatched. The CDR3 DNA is TGTGCCAGTCTCGGACAGGGCCCTGGAAACACCATATATTTT. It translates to CASLGQGPGNTIYF.

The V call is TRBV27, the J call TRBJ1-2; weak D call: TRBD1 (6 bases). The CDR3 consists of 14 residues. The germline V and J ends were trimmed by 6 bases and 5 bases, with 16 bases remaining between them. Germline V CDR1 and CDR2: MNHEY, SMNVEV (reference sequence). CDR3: CASRGSGEIYGYTF. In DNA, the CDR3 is TGTGCCAGCAGGGGATCAGGGGAAATTTATGGCTACACCTTC.

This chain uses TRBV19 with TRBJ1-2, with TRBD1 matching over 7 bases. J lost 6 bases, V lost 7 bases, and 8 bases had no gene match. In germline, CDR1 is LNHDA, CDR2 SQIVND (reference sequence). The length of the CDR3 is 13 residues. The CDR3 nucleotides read TGTGCCAGTACTGTCGTCGGGACAGATGGCTACACCTTC. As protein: CASTVVGTDGYTF.

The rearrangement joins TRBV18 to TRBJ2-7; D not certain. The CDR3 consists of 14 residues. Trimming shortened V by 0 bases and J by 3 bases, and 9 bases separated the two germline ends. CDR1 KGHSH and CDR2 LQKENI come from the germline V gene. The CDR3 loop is CASSPPSLSYEQYF. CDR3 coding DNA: TGTGCCAGCTCACCACCGAGCCTGAGCTACGAGCAGTACTTC.

The CDR3 here is CASSLAMSRVVTQYF. CDR3 DNA: TGTGCCAGCAGCTTAGCGATGAGTCGGGTAGTTACGCAGTATTTT. V and J are TRBV7-6 and TRBJ2-3; D is undetermined. V lost 0 bases and J lost 8, with 15 bases in between. Germline loops: CDR1 SGHVS, CDR2 FNYEAQ. This CDR3 has 15 residues.

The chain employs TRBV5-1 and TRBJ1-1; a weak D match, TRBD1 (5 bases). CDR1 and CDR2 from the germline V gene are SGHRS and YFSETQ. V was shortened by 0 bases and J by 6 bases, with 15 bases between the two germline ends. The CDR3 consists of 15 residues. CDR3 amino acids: CASSLGQSFYPEAFF. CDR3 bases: TGCGCCAGCAGCTTGGGACAGTCCTTCTATCCTGAAGCTTTCTTT.

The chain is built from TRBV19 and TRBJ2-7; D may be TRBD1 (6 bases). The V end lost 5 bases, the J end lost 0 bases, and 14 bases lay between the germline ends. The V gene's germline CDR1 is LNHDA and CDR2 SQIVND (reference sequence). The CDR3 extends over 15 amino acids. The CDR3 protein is CASSSQGTSSYEQYF. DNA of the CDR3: TGTGCCAGTAGTTCCCAGGGGACCTCCTCCTACGAGCAGTACTTC. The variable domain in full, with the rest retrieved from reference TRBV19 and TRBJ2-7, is DGGITQSPKYLFRKEGQNVTLSCEQNLNHDAMYWYRQDPGQGLRLIYYSQIVNDFQKGDIAEGYSVSREKKESFPLTVTSAQKNPTAFYLCASSSQGTSSYEQYFGPGTRLTVT.

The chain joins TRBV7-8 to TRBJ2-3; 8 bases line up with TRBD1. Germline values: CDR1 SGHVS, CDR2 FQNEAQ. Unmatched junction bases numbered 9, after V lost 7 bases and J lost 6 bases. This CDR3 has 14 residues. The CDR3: CASNQNRGSDTQYF. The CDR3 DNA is TGTGCCAGCAATCAAAACAGGGGGTCTGATACGCAGTATTTT.

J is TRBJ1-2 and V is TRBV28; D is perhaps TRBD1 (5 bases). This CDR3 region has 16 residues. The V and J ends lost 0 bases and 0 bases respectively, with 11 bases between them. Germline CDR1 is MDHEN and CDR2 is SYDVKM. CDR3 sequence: CASSLWLDRANYGYTF. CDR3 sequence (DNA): TGTGCCAGCAGTTTATGGCTCGACAGAGCTAACTATGGCTACACCTTC.